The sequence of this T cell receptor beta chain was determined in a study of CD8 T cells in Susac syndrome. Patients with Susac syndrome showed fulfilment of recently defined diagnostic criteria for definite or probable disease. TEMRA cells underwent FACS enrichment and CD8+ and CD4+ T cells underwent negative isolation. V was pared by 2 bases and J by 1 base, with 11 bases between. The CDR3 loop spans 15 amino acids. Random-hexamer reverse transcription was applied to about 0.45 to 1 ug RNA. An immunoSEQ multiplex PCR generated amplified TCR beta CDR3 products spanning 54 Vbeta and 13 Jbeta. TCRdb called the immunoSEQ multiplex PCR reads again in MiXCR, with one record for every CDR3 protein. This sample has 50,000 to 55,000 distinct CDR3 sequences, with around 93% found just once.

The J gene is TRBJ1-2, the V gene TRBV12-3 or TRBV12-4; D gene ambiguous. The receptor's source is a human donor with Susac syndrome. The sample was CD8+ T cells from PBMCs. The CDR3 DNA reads TGTGCCAGCAGTTTAAGTTCAGGCCATAACTATGGCTACACCTTC. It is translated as CASSLSSGHNYGYTF.